The 13 T cell receptor beta chains reported below all come from one sample, sequenced in a study of neurological immune-mediated disorders. From the 5' RACE reads, TCRdb called clonotypes with MiXCR, one entry per CDR3 protein. The sample records roughly 70,000 distinct CDR3 sequences, 5.2% being singletons. Specimen: PBMCs. These receptor sequences come from a woman aged 30 to 39 with multiple sclerosis.

This clonotype has a count of ten or more. The genes are TRBV6-6 and TRBJ2-5, with 9 bases aligning to TRBD1. The CDR3 length is 16 residues. Germline CDR1 and CDR2: MNHNY and SVGAGI (reference sequence). The J segment lost 2 bases and the V segment lost 5 bases, leaving 9 bases of the junction unmatched. CDR3 DNA sequence: TGTGCCAGCAGTAAACCACCGGGACAGGGTCAAGAGACCCAGTACTTC. The encoded protein is CASSKPPGQGQETQYF.

This clonotype was observed many times. The chain recombines TRBV20-1 with TRBJ2-3; TRBD2 might be the D (6 bases). The V end lost 3 bases, the J end lost 0 bases, and 13 bases lay between the germline ends. This CDR3 has 15 residues. Germline values: CDR1 DFQATT, CDR2 SNEGSKA (reference sequence). CDR3 sequence: CSARRRRGSTDTQYF. The CDR3 DNA follows: TGCAGTGCTAGGAGGCGGCGGGGTAGCACAGATACGCAGTATTTT.

This clonotype has at least ten counts. The chain uses TRBV6-1 and TRBJ2-7; tentative D call: TRBD1 (5 bases). Germline V gene lookup returns CDR1 MNHNS and CDR2 SASEGT. The ends were cut back, 0 bases at V and 5 bases at J, with 14 bases in the middle. The CDR3 runs 15 residues. The CDR3 DNA reads TGTGCCAGCAGTGAAGCGCTTCTCAGGGCTCACGAGCAGTACTTC. It encodes CASSEALLRAHEQYF.

This clonotype was detected ten times or more. The J gene is TRBJ1-1, the V gene TRBV15; D is uncertain. CDR3 length equals 14 residues. Germline CDR1 is LNHNV and CDR2 is YYDKDF (reference sequence). Trimming pared 1 base from V and 1 base from J, leaving 7 bases between. The CDR3, as DNA: TGTGCCACCAGCAGAGGGGCCCGGAACACTGAAGCTTTCTTT. Translating gives CATSRGARNTEAFF.

This clonotype was seen at least ten times. The chain carries TRBV4-2 and TRBJ1-3, with D possibly TRBD1 on 5 matching bases. From germline, CDR1 is LGHNA and CDR2 YNFKEQ. The CDR3 is 14 amino acids. With 8 bases removed from V and 0 bases from J, the gap between germline ends came to 11 bases. The chain's CDR3 is CASGGSASGNTIYF. CDR3 DNA sequence: TGTGCCAGCGGGGGGAGTGCCTCTGGAAACACCATATATTTT.

This clonotype was recorded at least ten times. The chain recombines TRBV3-1 with TRBJ1-6; weak D call: TRBD1 (5 bases). The V end was cut by 5 bases, the J end by 6 bases, with 8 bases between. Germline CDR1 and CDR2: LGHDT and YNNKEL (reference sequence). The CDR3 covers 13 residues. The CDR3 sequence is CASSGDGNSPLHF. The CDR3 DNA follows: TGTGCCAGCAGCGGGGACGGTAATTCACCCCTCCACTTT.

There are many counts of this clonotype. The V call is TRBV5-1, the J call TRBJ2-5, with 8 bases that match TRBD2. The germline V gene encodes CDR1 SGHRS and CDR2 YFSETQ. V was clipped by 3 bases and J by 1 base; unmatched bases: 8. The CDR3 totals 16 residues. CDR3 nucleotide sequence: TGCGCCAGCAGCTCATCTCGGCTAGCGGGCCAAGAGACCCAGTACTTC. Translating it yields CASSSSRLAGQETQYF.

This clonotype was recorded at least ten times. The chain is built from TRBV20-1 and TRBJ2-5; D unresolved. CDR1 DFQATT and CDR2 SNEGSKA come from the germline V gene (reference sequence). Between the trimmed V and J ends, which lost 1 base and 2 bases, there was a span of 17 bases. This CDR3 contains 16 residues. In DNA, the CDR3 is TGCAGTGCTAGAGGCGGAAGCTGGGCAGTACAAGAGACCCAGTACTTC. Protein sequence: CSARGGSWAVQETQYF.

This clonotype was seen ten or more times. This sequence joins TRBV29-1 and TRBJ2-7, with 9 bases aligning to TRBD2. V shed 7 bases, J shed 3 bases, and the junction held 4 bases outside the gene matches. This CDR3 has 12 residues. CDR1 and CDR2 (germline): SQVTM, ANQGSEA. In nucleotides, the CDR3 is TGCAGCGCCTCGACTAGCGGCTACGAGCAGTACTTC. Encoded protein: CSASTSGYEQYF.

This clonotype was detected a few times. The rearrangement links TRBV5-1 to TRBJ2-3; D uncertain. Germline V CDR1 and CDR2: SGHRS, YFSETQ. The CDR3 is 13 residues long. V gave up 4 bases and J gave up 0 bases, with 6 bases separating them. The CDR3 loop reads CASSVTSTDTQYF. The CDR3 nucleotides are TGCGCCAGCAGCGTGACTAGCACAGATACGCAGTATTTT.

At least ten counts were recorded for this clonotype. This chain joins TRBV20-1 and TRBJ1-2; 9 nucleotides align to TRBD1. The junction had 13 bases not matched to a gene; V was cut back by 3 bases and J by 8 bases. The CDR3 length is 15 residues. Germline values: CDR1 DFQATT, CDR2 SNEGSKA (reference sequence). Here the CDR3 reads CSARPVEQGARGYTF. The CDR3 coding sequence is TGCAGTGCTAGGCCCGTCGAACAGGGGGCGCGCGGCTACACCTTC.

Details on this clonotype: A read error may produce the germline difference seen at one junction end. The rearrangement links TRBV20-1 to TRBJ1-5; D may be TRBD1 (5 bases). The CDR3 consists of 15 residues. In germline, CDR1 is DFQATT, CDR2 SNEGSKA (reference sequence). The CDR3 region is CSAGRAGSSNQPQNF. The CDR3 DNA reads TGCAGTGCAGGCAGGGCCGGGAGTAGCAATCAGCCCCAGAATTTT.

There are many counts of this clonotype. V gene TRBV14 combines with J gene TRBJ2-5; the D gene is possibly TRBD2 (5 bases). The ends were cut back, 6 bases at V and 3 bases at J, with 17 bases in the middle. CDR3 length: 15 amino acids. Germline V gene data show CDR1 as SGHDN and CDR2 as FVKESK. The chain's CDR3 is CASRNQRPTEETQYF. CDR3 nucleotide sequence: TGTGCCAGCAGAAACCAGCGGCCCACTGAAGAGACCCAGTACTTC.